This TCR beta chain was recorded in a study of blood T cell repertoires in COVID-19. In the study overall: PBMCs, B-cell-depleted T cells, or T cells provided the cDNA or gDNA that made up the material.

The V gene's germline CDR1 is LNHNV and CDR2 YYDKDF (reference sequence). The V end was cut by 1 base, the J end by 6 bases, with 10 bases between. There are 13 residues in the CDR3. Original processing notes: Reference gene primers were amplified, and this amplification served to estimate nucleated cell counts. The assay was immunoSEQ multiplex PCR, and TCRdb's table has in-frame clones only and misses some. That table is the source of V, J and clone size, and D and trimming were worked out from the DNA. The data contain about 200,000 clones, approximately 78% of them singletons. This receptor was identified in an elderly woman with acute or convalescent COVID-19. V usage is TRBV15 and J usage is TRBJ2-7; the D is unclear. The sample was peripheral blood. Here the CDR3 DNA reads TGTGCCACCAGCAGAGCCCATCAGGCCGAGCAGTACTTC. Protein product: CATSRAHQAEQYF. Using reference TRBV15 and TRBJ2-7 for the parts outside the CDR3, the full variable domain is DAMVIQNPRYQVTQFGKPVTLSCSQTLNHNVMYWYQQKSSQAPKLLFHYYDKDFNNEADTPDNFQSRRPNTSFCFLDIRSPGLGDTAMYLCATSRAHQAEQYFGPGTRLTVT.